This is a list of T cell receptor beta chains from one sample in a study of beta chain features in type 1 diabetes. Measured with immunoSEQ multiplex PCR; TCRdb has only the in-frame clones, and not every one. The sample carries about 180,000 clones, about 13% recorded once. The sample taken for sequencing was central memory CD4+ T cells from blood. The receptors derive from a woman aged 18-29 years in good health. The CDR3 runs from the conserved cysteine through the conserved F or W. D genes are given only for firm matches. Size is omitted from some rows. Given values are once, few, many or a class for expanded clones.

>TRBJ2-7|TRBD2|NA|TRBV23-1
CASSQSGRGTNLSYEQYF
TGCGCCAGCAGTCAATCGGGTCGGGGGACTAACCTCTCCTACGAGCAGTACTTC
>TRBJ2-5|TRBD2|few|TRBV4-1
CASSQFAGGSETQYF
TGCGCCAGCAGCCAATTCGCGGGAGGGTCAGAGACCCAGTACTTC
>TRBJ1-3|NA|few|TRBV30
CAWSGRAGNTIYF
TGTGCCTGGAGTGGGAGGGCTGGAAACACCATATATTTT
>TRBJ2-1|NA|few|TRBV30
CAWSLTGAEQFF
TGTGCCTGGAGCCTCACGGGAGCGGAGCAGTTCTTC
>TRBJ2-4|TRBD1|NA|TRBV5-1
CASGPLGQENIQYF
TGCGCCAGCGGGCCACTGGGACAGGAAAACATTCAGTACTTC
>TRBJ2-7|TRBD2|NA|TRBV7-9
CASSLAGGRYEQYF
TGTGCCAGCAGCTTAGCCGGCGGGAGATACGAGCAGTACTTC
>TRBJ2-3|TRBD2|few|TRBV18
CASSPGTSGRSDTQYF
TGTGCCAGCTCACCCGGGACTAGCGGGAGATCGGATACGCAGTATTTT
>TRBJ2-3|TRBD2|NA|TRBV27
CASRRGTSGRDTQYF
TGTGCCAGCAGGCGAGGGACTAGCGGCCGGGATACGCAGTATTTT
>TRBJ2-3|TRBD1|NA|TRBV25-1
CASSKQGDTQYF
TGTGCCAGCAGCAAACAGGGGGATACGCAGTATTTT
>TRBJ2-5|NA|few|TRBV5-5
CASSPELGRETQYF
TGTGCCAGCAGCCCGGAGTTGGGTAGAGAGACCCAGTACTTC
>TRBJ1-2|NA|few|TRBV5-4
CASNPGGEAVYGYTF
TGTGCCAGCAACCCGGGGGGCGAAGCCGTCTATGGCTACACCTTC
>TRBJ1-2|TRBD1|few|TRBV7-8
CASSTDRNYGYTF
TGTGCCAGCAGCACGGACAGGAACTATGGCTACACCTTC
>TRBJ1-2|NA|few|TRBV30
CAWSTTGLGGYTF
TGTGCCTGGAGTACAACAGGGTTGGGGGGCTACACCTTC
>TRBJ2-1|TRBD2|few|TRBV9
CASSAKTHSGTLYNEQFF
TGTGCCAGCAGCGCCAAGACGCATAGCGGGACATTGTACAATGAGCAGTTCTTC
>TRBJ2-3|NA|NA|TRBV7-9
CASSPIGVSGTDTQYF
TGTGCCAGCAGCCCGATAGGGGTATCGGGCACAGATACGCAGTATTTT
>TRBJ2-5|NA|NA|TRBV5-1
CASSFFDTATETQYF
TGCGCCAGCAGCTTTTTCGACACGGCGACAGAGACCCAGTACTTC
>TRBJ2-2|NA|NA|TRBV9
CASSVAVTGELFF
TGTGCCAGCAGCGTAGCTGTCACCGGGGAGCTGTTTTTT
>TRBJ2-7|NA|NA|TRBV6-5
CASCARYDSYEQYF
TGTGCCAGCTGCGCTAGATACGACTCCTACGAGCAGTACTTC
>TRBJ1-2|NA|once|TRBV6-5
CASSYSGRAGYGYTF
TGTGCCAGCAGTTACTCAGGCAGGGCTGGCTATGGCTACACCTTC
>TRBJ2-7|NA|NA|TRBV9
CASSAQLGVYEQYF
TGTGCCAGCAGCGCCCAATTGGGAGTTTACGAGCAGTACTTC
>TRBJ2-3|NA|NA|TRBV7-2
CASSPRGGPPTGDTQYF
TGTGCCAGCAGCCCAAGGGGGGGTCCCCCTACGGGAGATACGCAGTATTTT
>TRBJ1-3|NA|many|TRBV15
CATSRLGGSGNTIYF
TGTGCCACCAGCAGACTAGGGGGCTCTGGAAACACCATATATTTT
>TRBJ2-3|NA|NA|TRBV28
CASSLLKPNTQYF
TGTGCCAGCAGTCTCCTAAAACCAAATACGCAGTATTTT
>TRBJ2-3|NA|few|TRBV9
CASSVETSPSTDTQYF
TGTGCCAGCAGCGTAGAAACTAGTCCGTCCACAGATACGCAGTATTTT
>TRBJ2-7|NA|NA|TRBV5-4
CASSLGTVSSYEQYF
TGTGCCAGCAGCTTGGGGACAGTAAGCTCCTACGAGCAGTACTTC
>TRBJ2-4|TRBD2|few|TRBV6-5
CASSYQREGKNIQYF
TGTGCCAGCAGTTACCAGCGGGAGGGCAAAAACATTCAGTACTTC